Below, one TCR beta chain is given with its context. The data originate from a study of control samples from healthy donors and cancer patients. Sequenced by immunoSEQ multiplex PCR; TCRdb stores in-frame clones only, minus some. The data show about 55,000 clones, with around 96% seen just once and less than 1.1% held by the top ten. Germline CDR1 is SGHDN and CDR2 is FVKESK. Deletions cut 1 base from V and 2 bases from J, with 15 bases between. CDR3 length: 16 residues. This sequence joins TRBV14 and TRBJ2-7; D may match TRBD1 or TRBD2 (5 bases each). This receptor was identified in a woman between 18 and 29 years old in good health. Specimen: blood. In DNA form, the CDR3 reads TGTGCCAGCAGCCAAGTGACCGGGACCGCGACCTACGAGCAGTACTTC. It specifies CASSQVTGTATYEQYF. Filled out from reference TRBV14 and TRBJ2-7, the complete variable domain reads EAGVTQFPSHSVIEKGQTVTLRCDPISGHDNLYWYRRVMGKEIKFLLHFVKESKQDESGMPNNRFLAERTGGTYSTLKVQPAELEDSGVYFCASSQVTGTATYEQYFGPGTRLTVT.